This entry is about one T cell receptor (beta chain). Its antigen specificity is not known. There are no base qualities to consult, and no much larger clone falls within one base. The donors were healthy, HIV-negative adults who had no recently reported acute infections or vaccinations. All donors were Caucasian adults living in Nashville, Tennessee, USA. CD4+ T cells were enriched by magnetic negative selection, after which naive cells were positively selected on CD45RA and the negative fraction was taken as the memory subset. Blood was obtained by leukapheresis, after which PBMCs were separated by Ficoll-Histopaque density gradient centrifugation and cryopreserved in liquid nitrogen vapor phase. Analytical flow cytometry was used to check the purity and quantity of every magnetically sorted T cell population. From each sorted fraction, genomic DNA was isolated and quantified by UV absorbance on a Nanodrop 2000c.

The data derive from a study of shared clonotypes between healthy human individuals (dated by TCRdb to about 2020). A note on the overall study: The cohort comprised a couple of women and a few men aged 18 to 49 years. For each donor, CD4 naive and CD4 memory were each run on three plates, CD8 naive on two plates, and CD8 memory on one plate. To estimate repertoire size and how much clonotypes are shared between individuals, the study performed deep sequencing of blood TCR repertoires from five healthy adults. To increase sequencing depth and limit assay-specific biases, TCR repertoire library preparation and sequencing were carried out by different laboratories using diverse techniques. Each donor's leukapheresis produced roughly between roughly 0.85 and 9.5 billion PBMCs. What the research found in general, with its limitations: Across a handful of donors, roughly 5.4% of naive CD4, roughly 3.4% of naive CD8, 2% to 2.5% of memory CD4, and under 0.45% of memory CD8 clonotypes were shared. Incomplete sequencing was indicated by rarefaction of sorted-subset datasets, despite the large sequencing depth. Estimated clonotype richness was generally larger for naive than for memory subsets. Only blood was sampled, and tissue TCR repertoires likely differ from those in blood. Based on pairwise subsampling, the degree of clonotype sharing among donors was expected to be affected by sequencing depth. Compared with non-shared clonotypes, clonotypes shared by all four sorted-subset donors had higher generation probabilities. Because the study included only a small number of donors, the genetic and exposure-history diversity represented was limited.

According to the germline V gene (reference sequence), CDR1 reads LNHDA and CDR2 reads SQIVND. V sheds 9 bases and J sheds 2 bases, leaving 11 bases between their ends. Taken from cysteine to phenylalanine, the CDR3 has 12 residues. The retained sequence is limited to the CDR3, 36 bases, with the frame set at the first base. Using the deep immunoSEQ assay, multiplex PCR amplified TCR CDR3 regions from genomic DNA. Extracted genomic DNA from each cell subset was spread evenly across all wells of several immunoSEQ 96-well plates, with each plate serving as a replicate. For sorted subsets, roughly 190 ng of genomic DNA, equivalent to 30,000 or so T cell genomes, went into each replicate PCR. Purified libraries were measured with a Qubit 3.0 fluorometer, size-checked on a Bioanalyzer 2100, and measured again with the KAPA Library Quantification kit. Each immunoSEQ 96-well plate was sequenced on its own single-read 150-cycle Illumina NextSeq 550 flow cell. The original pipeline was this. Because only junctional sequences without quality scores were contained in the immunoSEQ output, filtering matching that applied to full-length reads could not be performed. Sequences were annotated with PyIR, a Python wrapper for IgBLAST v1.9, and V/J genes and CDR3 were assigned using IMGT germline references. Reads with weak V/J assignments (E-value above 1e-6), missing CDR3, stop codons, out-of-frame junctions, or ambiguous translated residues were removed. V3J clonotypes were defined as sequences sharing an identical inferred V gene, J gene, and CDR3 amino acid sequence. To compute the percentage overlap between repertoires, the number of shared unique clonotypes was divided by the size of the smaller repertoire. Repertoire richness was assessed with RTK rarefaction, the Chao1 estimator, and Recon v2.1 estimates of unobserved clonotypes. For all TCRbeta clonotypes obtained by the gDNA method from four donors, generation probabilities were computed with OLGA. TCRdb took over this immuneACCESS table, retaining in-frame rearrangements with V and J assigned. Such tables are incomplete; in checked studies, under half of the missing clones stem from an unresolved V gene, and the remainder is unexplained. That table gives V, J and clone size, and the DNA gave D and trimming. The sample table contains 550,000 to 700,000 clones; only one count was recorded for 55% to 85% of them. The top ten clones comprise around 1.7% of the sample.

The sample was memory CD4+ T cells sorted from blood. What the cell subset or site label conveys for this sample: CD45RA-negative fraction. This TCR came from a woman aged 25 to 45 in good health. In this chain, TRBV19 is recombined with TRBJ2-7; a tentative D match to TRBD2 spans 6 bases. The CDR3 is CASGRGTYEQYF. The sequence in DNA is TGTGCCAGCGGGCGGGGTACCTACGAGCAGTACTTC.